Below, 25 T cell receptor beta chains from the same sample are listed, as sequenced in a study of T cells in Graves' hyperthyroidism and ophthalmopathy. Template material for amplifying TCR beta CDR3 regions consisted of RNA transcripts. The primer set for the first-round RT-PCR of the TCR CDR3 was HTBI. MiXCR, applied by TCRdb to the multiplex PCR reads, yields one record per CDR3 protein. This table has 500,000 to 550,000 distinct CDR3 sequences, roughly 20% appearing once. The sample consisted of blood. These receptors were taken from a man aged 18 to 35 with Graves' hyperthyroidism.

This clonotype was recorded at least ten times. V and J are TRBV2 and TRBJ2-7; weak D call: TRBD2 (5 bases). The length of the CDR3 is 13 residues. Per germline, CDR1 SNHLY and CDR2 FYNNEI. Trimming shortened V by 8 bases and J by 2 bases, and 13 bases separated the two germline ends. DNA for the CDR3: TGTGCCAGCTCCTTAGCGAACCCCTACGAGCAGTACTTC. It is translated as CASSLANPYEQYF.

This clonotype was picked up many times. This rearrangement joins TRBV7-6 to TRBJ1-2; D gene uncertain. Trimming took off 5 bases at V and 5 bases at J, with 18 bases between the two ends. This CDR3 region has 15 residues. In germline, CDR1 is SGHVS, CDR2 FNYEAQ. The DNA of the CDR3 is TGTGCCAGCAGCCCCGAGAGGGCCCCCGAGTATGGCTACACCTTC. It encodes CASSPERAPEYGYTF.

This clonotype was found a few times. The chain employs TRBV12-3 or TRBV12-4 and TRBJ2-7; 10 bases are shared with TRBD1. The CDR3 loop spans 17 amino acids. The V and J ends lost 7 bases and 1 base, in that order; junction bases with no gene match: 13. The chain's CDR3 is CASTRQGAPSSSYEQYF. As DNA, the CDR3 is TGTGCCAGCACCCGACAGGGGGCTCCTTCGAGTTCCTACGAGCAGTACTTC.

The table lists this clonotype with many counts. This rearrangement joins TRBV11-1 to TRBJ1-1; D is unresolved. Germline V gene lookup returns CDR1 SGHAT and CDR2 FQDESV (reference sequence). CDR3 length equals 14 residues. V gave up 3 bases and J gave up 2 bases, with 10 bases separating them. Here the CDR3 reads CASSFGSANTEAFF. In DNA form, the CDR3 reads TGTGCCAGCAGCTTTGGTTCCGCAAACACTGAAGCTTTCTTT.

This clonotype has a count of ten or more. The chain couples TRBV6-1 to TRBJ1-2; D remains unclear. CDR1 is MNHNS and CDR2 is SASEGT in the germline V gene. The CDR3 totals 15 residues. Trimming took 2 bases from V and 4 from J, leaving 14 bases between them. This CDR3 reads CASSETPGISYGYTF. As DNA, the CDR3 is TGTGCCAGCAGTGAAACCCCCGGAATATCCTATGGCTACACCTTC.

This clonotype has ten or more counts. The V and J genes are TRBV20-1 and TRBJ1-5; no reliable D call. V was shortened by 6 bases and J by 4 bases, with 13 bases between the two germline ends. CDR3 length: 13 amino acids. Germline CDR1 DFQATT, CDR2 SNEGSKA (reference sequence). The CDR3 DNA sequence: TGCAGTGCCGGACCGTTCGAGAATCAGCCCCAGCATTTT. Translating gives CSAGPFENQPQHF.

This clonotype has just a few counts. The V and J genes are TRBV19 and TRBJ2-5; 7 bases fit TRBD1. The trim removed 1 base at V and 3 bases at J, leaving 5 bases unmatched. The germline CDR1 and CDR2 sequences are LNHDA and SQIVND (reference sequence). The CDR3 length is 15 residues. CDR3 sequence reads: CASSIVGGTKETQYF. The CDR3 DNA sequence: TGTGCCAGTAGTATAGTAGGGGGCACAAAAGAGACCCAGTACTTC.

This clonotype was seen only a few times. The V call is TRBV19, the J call TRBJ2-1; 8 nucleotides agree with TRBD2. Germline CDR1 and CDR2: LNHDA and SQIVND (reference sequence). The CDR3 is 14 residues long. J was trimmed by 8 bases and V by 5 bases; bases with no gene match: 8. CDR3: CASSARGGVHEQFF. CDR3 bases: TGTGCCAGTAGTGCACGGGGGGGAGTGCATGAGCAGTTCTTC. Supplemented by reference TRBV19 and TRBJ2-1, the full variable domain reads DGGITQSPKYLFRKEGQNVTLSCEQNLNHDAMYWYRQDPGQGLRLIYYSQIVNDFQKGDIAEGYSVSREKKESFPLTVTSAQKNPTAFYLCASSARGGVHEQFFGPGTRLTVL.

This clonotype was counted ten times or more. The V and J genes are TRBV29-1 and TRBJ2-7, with a weak D call TRBD1 (6 bases). Germline loops: CDR1 SQVTM, CDR2 ANQGSEA. CDR3 size: 11 residues. V shed 8 bases and J shed 2 bases, with 10 bases lying between them. CDR3: CSFRDTYEQYF. CDR3 in DNA: TGCAGCTTTCGGGACACCTACGAGCAGTACTTC.

The chain recombines TRBV6-1 with TRBJ2-7; TRBD1 agrees at 9 bases. CDR1 MNHNS and CDR2 SASEGT come from the germline V gene. This CDR3 contains 14 residues. J was trimmed by 5 bases and V by 2 bases; bases with no gene match: 4. CDR3 sequence reads: CASSELTGGDEQYF. CDR3 DNA sequence: TGTGCCAGCAGTGAATTGACAGGGGGGGACGAGCAGTACTTC.

This clonotype was observed a few times. The chain recombines TRBV4-2 with TRBJ2-7; the D is unclear. CDR3 length equals 13 residues. Germline CDR1 is LGHNA and CDR2 is YNFKEQ. Trimming shortened V by 1 base and J by 4 bases, and 8 bases separated the two germline ends. The CDR3, as DNA: TGTGCCAGCAGCCAAGCCTCCTCGTACGAGCAGTACTTC. Residues: CASSQASSYEQYF.

This clonotype was detected many times. This rearrangement joins TRBV2 to TRBJ1-5; TRBD1 matches at 9 bases. Germline V CDR1 and CDR2: SNHLY, FYNNEI. The CDR3 has 20 amino acids. V trimming: 2 bases; J trimming: 3 bases; junction bases outside the gene matches: 17. CDR3 sequence: CASSELMSRDRVGYNQPQHF. As DNA, the CDR3 is TGTGCCAGCAGTGAACTTATGTCCCGGGACAGGGTCGGATACAATCAGCCCCAGCATTTT.

This clonotype occurred a few times. A read error may account for a junction end that differs from germline. The chain recombines TRBV2 with TRBJ1-1; D is uncertain. The germline V gene encodes CDR1 SNHLY and CDR2 FYNNEI. This CDR3 is 14 amino acids long. The CDR3 DNA follows: TGTGCCAGCCTTGGACCGATTATGAACACTGAAGCTTGCTTT. It is translated as CASLGPIMNTEACF.

This clonotype was observed a handful of times. J is TRBJ1-1 and V is TRBV29-1; D possibly corresponds to TRBD1 (6 bases). Trimming shortened V by 4 bases and J by 0 bases, and 9 bases separated the two germline ends. The CDR3 length is 13 residues. In germline, CDR1 is SQVTM, CDR2 ANQGSEA. CDR3 region: CSVGGGLNTEAFF. The CDR3 nucleotides read TGCAGCGTTGGAGGGGGGCTGAACACTGAAGCTTTCTTT.

Of note for this clonotype: One junction end does not reproduce the germline sequence, and a read error may be involved. CDR3 coding DNA: TGTGCCAGCAGTCACGGAGTAGCGAACATTAAGTACTTC. Amino acids: CASSHGVANIKYF. The chain combines TRBV6-2 or TRBV6-3 with TRBJ2-4; a weak D match, TRBD2 (5 bases). CDR1 is MNHEY, CDR2 SVGEGT, per germline. There are 13 residues in the CDR3.

This clonotype was observed many times. The chain employs TRBV28 and TRBJ1-2; D may be TRBD1 (5 bases). V lost 2 bases and J lost 2, with 15 bases in between. Looked up from germline, CDR1 is MDHEN and CDR2 is SYDVKM. The CDR3 is made up of 16 amino acids. Here the CDR3 reads CASSLKGMKGNYGYTF. In DNA, the CDR3 is TGTGCCAGCAGTTTAAAAGGAATGAAGGGGAACTATGGCTACACCTTC.

This clonotype occurred many times. The chain employs TRBV12-3 or TRBV12-4 and TRBJ2-7, with no clear D. This CDR3 contains 14 residues. V was clipped by 5 bases and J by 5 bases, with 16 bases between them. CDR3 nucleotide sequence: TGTGCCAGCAGTCCCTCGACCAGCCTAAACGAGCAGTACTTC. Protein sequence: CASSPSTSLNEQYF.

This clonotype was found many times. Written as DNA, the CDR3 is TGTGCCACCAGCATCGGGCGTGGAGGCACCTACGAGCAGTACTTC. It specifies CATSIGRGGTYEQYF. The V gene is TRBV15, the J gene TRBJ2-7; a possible D gene is TRBD2 (5 bases). The CDR3 length is 15 residues. V was cut by 4 bases and J by 2 bases, with 15 bases left in between. Germline-derived CDR1 and CDR2 are LNHNV and YYDKDF (reference sequence). Looking up the rest from reference TRBV15 and TRBJ2-7 gives the full variable domain: DAMVIQNPRYQVTQFGKPVTLSCSQTLNHNVMYWYQQKSSQAPKLLFHYYDKDFNNEADTPDNFQSRRPNTSFCFLDIRSPGLGDTAMYLCATSIGRGGTYEQYFGPGTRLTVT.

There are a few counts of this clonotype. V is TRBV9 and J is TRBJ2-2, with D perhaps given as TRBD1 or TRBD2 (5 bases each). V lost 4 bases and J 0 bases, leaving 16 bases between the germline ends. Germline values: CDR1 SGDLS, CDR2 YYNGEE. The CDR3 runs 17 residues. The CDR3 DNA reads as TGTGCCAGCAGCTCCTCTCCGGGACGATCGAACACCGGGGAGCTGTTTTTT. Protein sequence: CASSSSPGRSNTGELFF. Variable domain in full (rest from reference TRBV9 and TRBJ2-2): DSGVTQTPKHLITATGQRVTLRCSPRSGDLSVYWYQQSLDQGLQFLIQYYNGEERAKGNILERFSAQQFPDLHSELNLSSLELGDSALYFCASSSSPGRSNTGELFFGEGSRLTVL.

The chain carries TRBV12-3 or TRBV12-4 and TRBJ2-2; D not resolved. CDR3 length: 11 amino acids. With 7 bases removed from V and 6 bases from J, the gap between germline ends came to 6 bases. This chain's CDR3 is CASTQAGELFF. In nucleotides, the CDR3 is TGTGCCAGCACCCAGGCCGGGGAGCTGTTTTTT.

This clonotype occurred a few times. J is TRBJ1-6 and V is TRBV28; the D gene is possibly TRBD1 (6 bases). The CDR3 totals 16 residues. The V gene lost 3 bases and the J gene lost 7 bases, with 16 bases spanning the gap. The germline CDR1 and CDR2 sequences are MDHEN and SYDVKM. CDR3 loop: CASSFGGGAGNSPLHF. The CDR3 nucleotides are TGTGCCAGCAGTTTTGGGGGGGGCGCGGGGAATTCACCCCTCCACTTT.

This clonotype was seen more than once but under ten times. This sequence joins TRBV19 and TRBJ1-5; 8 positions agree with TRBD1. V trimming: 6 bases; J trimming: 3 bases; junction bases outside the gene matches: 7. The CDR3 sequence is 15 residues long. The V gene's germline CDR1 is LNHDA and CDR2 SQIVND (reference sequence). CDR3 coding DNA: TGTGCCAGTAGACCCGGGACAGGCCCCAATCAGCCCCAGCATTTT. Translated: CASRPGTGPNQPQHF.

The chain uses TRBV10-2 and TRBJ2-2, with 8 nucleotides matching TRBD1. The CDR3 is 17 residues long. Germline CDR1 is WSHSY and CDR2 is SAAADI. Losses at the gene ends were 3 bases for V and 4 bases for J; bases not matched to a gene: 10. The CDR3 coding sequence is TGCGCCAGCAGTGATGACAGGGGCCAAAAGATCACCGGGGAGCTGTTTTTT. This translates into CASSDDRGQKITGELFF.

J is TRBJ1-2 and V is TRBV4-1; D perhaps matches TRBD1 (5 bases). The CDR3 sequence is 16 residues long. Germline V gene sequence: CDR1 MGHRA, CDR2 YSYEKL. Trimming removed 0 bases at V and 8 bases at J, with 19 bases between. CDR3 in DNA: TGCGCCAGCAGCCAAGATCGAGGGGCTACCGCTATGGGCTACACCTTC. Amino acids: CASSQDRGATAMGYTF.

This clonotype was observed at least ten times. The CDR3 nucleotides are TGTGCCACTGCAGCCGGGACAGGGTCTCTCCAGCCCCAGCATTTT. Translation: CATAAGTGSLQPQHF. V usage is TRBV24-1 and J usage is TRBJ1-5, with 9 bases fitting TRBD1. J gave up 7 bases and V 10 bases, and 13 bases lay outside the gene matches. Germline CDR1 KGHDR, CDR2 SFDVKD. This CDR3 spans 15 amino acids.